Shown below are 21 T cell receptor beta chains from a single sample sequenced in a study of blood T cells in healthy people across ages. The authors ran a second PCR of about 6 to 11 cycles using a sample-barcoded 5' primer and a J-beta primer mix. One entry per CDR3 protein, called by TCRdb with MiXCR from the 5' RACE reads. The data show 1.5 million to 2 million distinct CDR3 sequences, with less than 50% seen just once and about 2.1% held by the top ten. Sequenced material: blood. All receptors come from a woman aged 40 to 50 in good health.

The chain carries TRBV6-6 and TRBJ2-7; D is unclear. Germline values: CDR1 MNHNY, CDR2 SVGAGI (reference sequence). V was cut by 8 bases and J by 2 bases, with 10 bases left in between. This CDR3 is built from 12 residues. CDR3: CASLDPPYEQYF. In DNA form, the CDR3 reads TGTGCCAGCCTCGACCCTCCCTACGAGCAGTACTTC.

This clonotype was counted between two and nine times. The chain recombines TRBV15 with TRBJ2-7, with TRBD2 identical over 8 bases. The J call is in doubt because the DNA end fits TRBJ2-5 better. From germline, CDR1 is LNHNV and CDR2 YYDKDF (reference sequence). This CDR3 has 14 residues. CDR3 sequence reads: CATSRGTSLETQYF. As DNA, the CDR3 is TGTGCCACCAGCAGAGGGACTAGCCTGGAGACCCAGTACTTC.

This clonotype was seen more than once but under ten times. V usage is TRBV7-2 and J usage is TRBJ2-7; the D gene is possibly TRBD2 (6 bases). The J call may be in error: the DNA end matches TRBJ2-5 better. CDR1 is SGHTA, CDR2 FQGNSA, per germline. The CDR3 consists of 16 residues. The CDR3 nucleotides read TGTGCCAGCAGCTTAGTTACGCGGGGAAGACGGGAGACCCAGTACTTC. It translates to CASSLVTRGRRETQYF.

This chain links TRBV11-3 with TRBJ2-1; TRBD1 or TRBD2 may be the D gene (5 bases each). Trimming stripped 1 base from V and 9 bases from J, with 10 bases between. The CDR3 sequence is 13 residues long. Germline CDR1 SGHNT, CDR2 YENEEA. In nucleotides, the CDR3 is TGTGCCAGCAGCTTAGCTCGGGACGGTGAGCAGTTCTTC. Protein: CASSLARDGEQFF.

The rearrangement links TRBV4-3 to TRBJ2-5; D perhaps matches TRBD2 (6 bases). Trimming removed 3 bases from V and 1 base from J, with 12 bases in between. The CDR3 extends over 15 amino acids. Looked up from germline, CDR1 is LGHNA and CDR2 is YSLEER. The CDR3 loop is CASSQAGRFQETQYF. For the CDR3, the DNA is TGCGCCAGCAGCCAGGCTGGGAGGTTCCAAGAGACCCAGTACTTC.

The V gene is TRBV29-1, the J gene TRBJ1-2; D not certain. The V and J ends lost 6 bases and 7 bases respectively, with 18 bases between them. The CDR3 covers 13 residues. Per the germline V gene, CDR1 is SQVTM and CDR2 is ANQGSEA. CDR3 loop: CSVVDALGGGYTF. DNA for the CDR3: TGCAGCGTGGTGGACGCACTGGGAGGTGGCTACACCTTC.

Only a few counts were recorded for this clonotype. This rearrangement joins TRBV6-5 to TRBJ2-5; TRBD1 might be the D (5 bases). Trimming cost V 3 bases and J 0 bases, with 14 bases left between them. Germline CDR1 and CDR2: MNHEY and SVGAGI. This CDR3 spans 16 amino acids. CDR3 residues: CASSYNRPSYQETQYF. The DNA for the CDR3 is TGTGCCAGCAGTTATAACAGGCCTTCGTACCAAGAGACCCAGTACTTC.

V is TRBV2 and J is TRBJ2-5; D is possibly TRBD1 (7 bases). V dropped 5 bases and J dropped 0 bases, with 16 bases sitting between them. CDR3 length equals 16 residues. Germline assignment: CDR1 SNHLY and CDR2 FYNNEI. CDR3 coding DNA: TGTGCCAGCAGTCCCCCAGGGGGGTACGACCAAGAGACCCAGTACTTC. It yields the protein CASSPPGGYDQETQYF.

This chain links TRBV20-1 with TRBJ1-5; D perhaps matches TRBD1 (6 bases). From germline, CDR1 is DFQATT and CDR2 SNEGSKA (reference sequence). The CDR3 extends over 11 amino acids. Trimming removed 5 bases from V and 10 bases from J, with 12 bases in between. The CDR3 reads CSARTTGPQHF. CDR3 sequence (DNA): TGCAGTGCTCGGACGACAGGCCCCCAGCATTTT.

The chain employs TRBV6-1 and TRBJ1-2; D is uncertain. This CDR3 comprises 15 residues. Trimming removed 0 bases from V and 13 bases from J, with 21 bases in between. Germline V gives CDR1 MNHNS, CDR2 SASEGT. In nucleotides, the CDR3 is TGTGCCAGCAGTGAAGCGGGAGGTGGAGGAGGGCGATTCACCTTC. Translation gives CASSEAGGGGGRFTF.

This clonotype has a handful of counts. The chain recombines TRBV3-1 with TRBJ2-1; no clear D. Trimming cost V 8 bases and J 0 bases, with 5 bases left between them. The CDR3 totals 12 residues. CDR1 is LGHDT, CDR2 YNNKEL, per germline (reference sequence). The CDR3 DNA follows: TGTGCCAGCTGGAGCTCCTACAATGAGCAGTTCTTC. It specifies CASWSSYNEQFF.

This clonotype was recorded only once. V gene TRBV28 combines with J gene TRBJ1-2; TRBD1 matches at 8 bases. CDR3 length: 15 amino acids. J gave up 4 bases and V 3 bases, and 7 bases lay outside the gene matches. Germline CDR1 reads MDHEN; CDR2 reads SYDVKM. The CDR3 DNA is TGTGCCAGCAGTTTTCCGAAAGGACAGGGCTATGGCTACACCTTC. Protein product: CASSFPKGQGYGYTF.

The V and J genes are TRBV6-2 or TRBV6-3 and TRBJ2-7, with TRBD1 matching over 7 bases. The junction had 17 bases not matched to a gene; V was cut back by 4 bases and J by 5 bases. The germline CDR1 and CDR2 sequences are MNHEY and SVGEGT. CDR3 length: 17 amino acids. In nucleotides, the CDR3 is TGTGCCAGCAGTTCGAACCTCGGGACAGCAACGAACCACGAGCAGTACTTC. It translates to CASSSNLGTATNHEQYF.

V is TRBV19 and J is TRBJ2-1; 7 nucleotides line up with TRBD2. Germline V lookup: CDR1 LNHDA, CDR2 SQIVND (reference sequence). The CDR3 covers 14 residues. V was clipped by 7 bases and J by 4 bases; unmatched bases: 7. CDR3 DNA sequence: TGTGCCAGTAATGAACGAGCGGGGTACAATGAGCAGTTCTTC. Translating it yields CASNERAGYNEQFF.

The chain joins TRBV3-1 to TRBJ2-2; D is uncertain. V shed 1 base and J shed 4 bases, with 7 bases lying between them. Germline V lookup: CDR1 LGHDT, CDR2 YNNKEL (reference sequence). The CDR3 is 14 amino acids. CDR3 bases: TGTGCCAGCAGCCAAGCACTGGCCACCGGGGAGCTGTTTTTT. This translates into CASSQALATGELFF.

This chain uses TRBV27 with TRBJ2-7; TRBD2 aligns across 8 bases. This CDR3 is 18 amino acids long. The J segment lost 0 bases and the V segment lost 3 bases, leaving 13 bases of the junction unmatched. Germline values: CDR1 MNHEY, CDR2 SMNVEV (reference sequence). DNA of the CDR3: TGTGCCAGCAGTTTTAAGCCGGCGGGGGGCCTTCCCTCCTACGAGCAGTACTTC. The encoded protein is CASSFKPAGGLPSYEQYF.

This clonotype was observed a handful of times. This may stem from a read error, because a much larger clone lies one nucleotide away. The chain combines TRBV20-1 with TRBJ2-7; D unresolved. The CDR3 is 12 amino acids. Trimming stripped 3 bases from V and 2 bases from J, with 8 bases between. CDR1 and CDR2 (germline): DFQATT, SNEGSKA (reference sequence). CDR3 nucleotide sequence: TGCAGTGCTAGGGCAGAAACCTACGAGCAGTACTTC. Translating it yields CSARAETYEQYF.

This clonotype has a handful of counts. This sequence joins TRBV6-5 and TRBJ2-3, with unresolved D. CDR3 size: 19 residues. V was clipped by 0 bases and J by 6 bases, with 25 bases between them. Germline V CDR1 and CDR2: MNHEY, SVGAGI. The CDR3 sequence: CASSYSPLATRSPSDTQYF. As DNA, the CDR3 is TGTGCCAGCAGTTACTCCCCTTTGGCCACGCGGTCTCCGTCGGATACGCAGTATTTT.

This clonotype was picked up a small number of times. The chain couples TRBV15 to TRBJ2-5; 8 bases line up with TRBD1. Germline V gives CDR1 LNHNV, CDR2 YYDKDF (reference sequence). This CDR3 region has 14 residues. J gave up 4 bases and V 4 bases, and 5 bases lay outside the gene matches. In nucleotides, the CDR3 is TGTGCCACCAGCACCGGACAGGGTTTAGAGACCCAGTACTTC. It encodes CATSTGQGLETQYF.

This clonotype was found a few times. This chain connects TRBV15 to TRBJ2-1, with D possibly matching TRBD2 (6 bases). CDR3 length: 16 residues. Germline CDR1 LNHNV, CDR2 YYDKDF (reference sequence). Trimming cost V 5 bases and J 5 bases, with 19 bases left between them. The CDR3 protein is CATSGGVGRSNNEQFF. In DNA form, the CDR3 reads TGTGCCACCAGCGGAGGGGTGGGACGGAGTAACAATGAGCAGTTCTTC.

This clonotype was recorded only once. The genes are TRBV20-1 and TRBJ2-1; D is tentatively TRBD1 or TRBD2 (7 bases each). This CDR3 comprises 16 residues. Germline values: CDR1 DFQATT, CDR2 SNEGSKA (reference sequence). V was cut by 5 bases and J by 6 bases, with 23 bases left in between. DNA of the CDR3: TGCAGTGCTGAGGACGGGGGGACAGAACACCTCAATGAGCAGTTCTTC. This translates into CSAEDGGTEHLNEQFF.